Sequencing of this T cell receptor beta chain was carried out in a study of response to subunit inactivated influenza vaccine. Notes on the study in general: The authors put forward the suggestion that each seasonal influenza vaccination may bring in only a limited number of new T cells.

The CDR3 runs 13 residues. Germline loops: CDR1 SEHNR, CDR2 FQNEAQ (reference sequence). V trimming: 7 bases; J trimming: 4 bases; junction bases outside the gene matches: 5. This clonotype was found a few times. The antigen is unknown. TCRdb reprocessed the RT-PCR reads with MiXCR, giving one entry per CDR3 protein. The data contain 400,000 to 650,000 distinct CDR3 sequences, less than 7.5% of them singletons. The chain is built from TRBV7-9 and TRBJ2-3; TRBD2 matches at 7 bases. The specimen comprised PBMCs from blood, sampled less than 25 months after vaccination. The sequence came from a man in his fifties or sixties who received an inactivated influenza vaccine. CDR3 coding DNA: TGTGCCAGCACCGCTGCGGGGGCAGATACGCAGTATTTT. This translates into CASTAAGADTQYF.